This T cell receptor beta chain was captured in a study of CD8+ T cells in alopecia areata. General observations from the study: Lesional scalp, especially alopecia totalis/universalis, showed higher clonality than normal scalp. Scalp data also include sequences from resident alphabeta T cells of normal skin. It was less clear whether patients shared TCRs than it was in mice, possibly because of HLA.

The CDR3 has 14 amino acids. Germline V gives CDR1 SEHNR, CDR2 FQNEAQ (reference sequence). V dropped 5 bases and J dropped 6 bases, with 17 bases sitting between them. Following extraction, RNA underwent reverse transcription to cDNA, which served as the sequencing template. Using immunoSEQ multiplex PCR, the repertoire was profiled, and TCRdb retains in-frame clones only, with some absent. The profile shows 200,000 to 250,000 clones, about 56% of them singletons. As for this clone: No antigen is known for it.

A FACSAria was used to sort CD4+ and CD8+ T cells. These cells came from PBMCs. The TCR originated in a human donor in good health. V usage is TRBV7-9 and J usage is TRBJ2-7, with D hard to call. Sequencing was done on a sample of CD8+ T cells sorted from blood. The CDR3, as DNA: TGTGCCAGCAGCAGGACGGACGGTCCAGGCGAGCAGTACTTC. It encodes CASSRTDGPGEQYF.